This T cell receptor (beta chain) came from a study of T cell responses to AZD1222 COVID-19 vaccine. Study conclusions and caveats: Reportedly, nearly half the spike-specific TCRs target unmutated variant regions.

With regard to this clone: What it recognizes is unknown.

Sequenced by immunoSEQ multiplex PCR; TCRdb stores in-frame clones only, minus some. Seen here are about 150,000 clones, 90% observed once, and the top ten hold 15% to 20%. V gave up 4 bases and J gave up 0 bases, with 19 bases separating them. Germline values: CDR1 SGHKS, CDR2 YYEKEE (reference sequence). This CDR3 is 17 amino acids long. This sequence was found in an adult in good health. The source material was peripheral blood, sampled on day 0 of AZD1222 vaccination. The chain combines TRBV5-5 with TRBJ1-2; no definite D call. DNA for the CDR3: TGTGCCAGCAGCCCCAGCCGTTTCCCCTCCCCTAACTATGGCTACACCTTC. The encoded protein is CASSPSRFPSPNYGYTF.